This is a list of T cell receptor beta chains from one sample in a study of early T cells in non-severe SARS-CoV-2 infection. TCRdb re-derived calls from the 5' RACE reads in MiXCR, one entry per CDR3 protein. The table shows about 59,000 distinct CDR3 sequences, with less than 15% occurring only once. Here the sequenced sample was whole blood, taken at baseline. The receptors here all came from an adult who was a healthcare worker with PCR-confirmed SARS-CoV-2 infection or an uninfected control (not recorded which). CDR3s leave out the opening cysteine and the closing phenylalanine or tryptophan. Each record gives: J gene, D gene, V gene, CDR3 protein. The D gene is left open where the match is weak.

j_gene: TRBJ1-6
d_gene: TRBD1
v_gene: TRBV20-1
CDR3aa: SASLTGSRTGADSPLH

j_gene: TRBJ2-7
d_gene: TRBD1
v_gene: TRBV7-2
CDR3aa: ASSPQGQMSSYEQY

j_gene: TRBJ2-6
d_gene: -
v_gene: TRBV4-1
CDR3aa: ASSPSGQSSGANVLT

j_gene: TRBJ1-4
d_gene: -
v_gene: TRBV19
CDR3aa: ASSFATNEKLF

j_gene: TRBJ2-7
d_gene: -
v_gene: TRBV27
CDR3aa: ASSLSTLHYEQY

j_gene: TRBJ2-4
d_gene: -
v_gene: TRBV29-1
CDR3aa: SVVAVSKNIQY

j_gene: TRBJ1-4
d_gene: -
v_gene: TRBV20-1
CDR3aa: SARLQRRLF

j_gene: TRBJ1-2
d_gene: -
v_gene: TRBV28
CDR3aa: ASRTGYSNYGYT

j_gene: TRBJ2-7
d_gene: -
v_gene: TRBV7-6
CDR3aa: ASSLSESYEQY

j_gene: TRBJ2-3
d_gene: TRBD2
v_gene: TRBV4-1
CDR3aa: ASSQDAPTSGGDTQY

j_gene: TRBJ2-5
d_gene: TRBD1
v_gene: TRBV7-3
CDR3aa: ASSTTGEFEETQY

j_gene: TRBJ1-6
d_gene: TRBD1
v_gene: TRBV6-5
CDR3aa: ASSYSQGGGVPLH